The 4 T cell receptor beta chains listed next were all sequenced from one sample in a study of T cell responses to AZD1222 COVID-19 vaccine. The method was immunoSEQ multiplex PCR; TCRdb's version includes in-frame clones alone and lacks a portion of them. The sample shows some 150,000 clones, 80% to 90% of them seen only once. The sequencing here drew on peripheral blood, taken on day 0 of AZD1222 vaccination. Receptors were obtained from an adult in good health.

V is TRBV12-3 or TRBV12-4 and J is TRBJ2-1, with unresolved D. CDR3 size: 11 residues. Trimming removed 7 bases from V and 10 bases from J, with 11 bases in between. The CDR3 DNA sequence: TGTGCCAGCATCTTCGGGTGGGAGCAGTTCTTC. Encoded protein: CASIFGWEQFF.

V gene TRBV7-6 combines with J gene TRBJ2-5, with D possibly TRBD2 on 5 matching bases. The CDR3 totals 15 residues. Trimming cost V 5 bases and J 2 bases, with 15 bases left between them. The V gene's germline CDR1 is SGHVS and CDR2 FNYEAQ. CDR3 nucleotides: TGTGCCAGCAGCAGAGGGCCTATAGTACAAGAGACCCAGTACTTC. It specifies CASSRGPIVQETQYF. The variable domain in full, completed from reference TRBV7-6 and TRBJ2-5, reads GAGVSQSPRYKVTKRGQDVALRCDPISGHVSLYWYRQALGQGPEFLTYFNYEAQQDKSGLPNDRFSAERPEGSISTLTIQRTEQRDSAMYRCASSRGPIVQETQYFGPGTRLLVL.

The chain employs TRBV2 and TRBJ1-6, with 8 bases matching TRBD1. Germline-derived CDR1 and CDR2 are SNHLY and FYNNEI. The trim removed 7 bases at V and 6 bases at J, leaving 2 bases unmatched. This CDR3 has 13 amino acids. CDR3 bases: TGTGCCAGCAAGGGACAGGTTAATTCACCCCTCCACTTT. Its translation: CASKGQVNSPLHF.

The V gene is TRBV6-5, the J gene TRBJ1-2; 9 nucleotides line up with TRBD1. The CDR3 contains 15 residues. The ends lost 5 bases at V and 2 bases at J; junction bases unmatched: 6. Germline CDR1 MNHEY, CDR2 SVGAGI. The DNA for the CDR3 is TGTGCCAGCAGTCCCCAGACAGGGGGGAACTATGGCTACACCTTC. Translated: CASSPQTGGNYGYTF.